These T cell receptor beta chains were read from a single sample in a study of shared clonotypes between healthy human individuals. Using immunoSEQ multiplex PCR, the repertoire was profiled, and TCRdb retains in-frame clones only, with some absent. This table has just over 2,000,000 clones, approximately 94% appearing once. Sequencing used naive CD8+ T cells sorted from blood. These TCRs come from a man between 18 and 29 years old in good health. Both conserved end residues are trimmed from each CDR3.

TRBV5-8	TRBJ1-5	ASSSGGDSNQPQH
TRBV27	TRBJ2-7	ASSLSMLPSSYEQY
TRBV19	TRBJ2-5	ASSVDLEETQY
TRBV5-4	TRBJ2-7	ASSFQGSPYEQY
TRBV28	TRBJ1-2	ASSPAHLQNYGYT
TRBV13	TRBJ2-2	ASSPDNTGELF
TRBV27	TRBJ2-2	ASTSGNLNTGELF
TRBV6-1	TRBJ1-1	ASSEVMGWTEAF
TRBV6-5	TRBJ2-7	ATLGWEGSYEQY
TRBV5-4	TRBJ2-2	ASSPLTGELF
TRBV5-4	TRBJ1-4	ASSFQGGGEKLF
TRBV6-5	TRBJ2-7	ASSYEEGGWEQY
TRBV9	TRBJ2-1	ASSVVYGNNEQF
TRBV6-5	TRBJ2-7	ASSPGTEPYEQY
TRBV19	TRBJ1-5	ASSLTGNNQPQH
TRBV27	TRBJ2-5	ASSLGLAGGQETQY
TRBV6-1	TRBJ2-2	ASMRGDTGELF
TRBV27	TRBJ2-3	ASSPWVGDTQY
TRBV11-2	TRBJ1-2	ASSLGGTEPYGYT
TRBV10-2	TRBJ1-5	ASSDTSSNQPQH
TRBV5-1	TRBJ2-2	ASSFSGQGPTGELF
TRBV4-1	TRBJ2-1	ASSQSRAGLPYNEQF
TRBV9	TRBJ2-3	ASSVEGLAGDTQY
TRBV19	TRBJ1-5	ASSTRTGNNQPQH
TRBV6-5	TRBJ1-5	ASSSTGLADQPQH
TRBV6-5	TRBJ2-3	ASKNQADTQY
TRBV9	TRBJ2-2	ASSVGQGKGDTGELF
TRBV5-1	TRBJ2-3	ASSLEDRATDTQY
TRBV21-1	TRBJ2-7	ASSNSSMGRAPSYEQY
TRBV9	TRBJ2-7	ASSSMPDRDEQY
TRBV19	TRBJ2-1	ASRWGGGTNEQF
TRBV9	TRBJ2-3	ASSVAGQGADTQY
TRBV27	TRBJ2-7	ASSPGAGGYEQY
TRBV14	TRBJ2-1	ASQEMRPGFNEQF
TRBV4-3	TRBJ2-2	ASSQDRGTGELF
TRBV7-9	TRBJ1-1	ASSVTEAF
TRBV29-1	TRBJ2-7	SVESLAGTYEQY